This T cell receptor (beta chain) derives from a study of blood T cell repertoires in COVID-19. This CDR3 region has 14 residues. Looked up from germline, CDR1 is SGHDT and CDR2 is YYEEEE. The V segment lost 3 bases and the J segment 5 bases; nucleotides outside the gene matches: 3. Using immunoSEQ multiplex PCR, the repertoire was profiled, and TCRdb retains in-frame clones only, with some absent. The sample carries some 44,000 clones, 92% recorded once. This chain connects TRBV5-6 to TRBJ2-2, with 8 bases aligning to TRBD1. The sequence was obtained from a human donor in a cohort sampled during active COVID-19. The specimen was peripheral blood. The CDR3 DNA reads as TGTGCCAGCAGCTGGGACAGGTCGACCGGGGAGCTGTTTTTT. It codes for CASSWDRSTGELFF.